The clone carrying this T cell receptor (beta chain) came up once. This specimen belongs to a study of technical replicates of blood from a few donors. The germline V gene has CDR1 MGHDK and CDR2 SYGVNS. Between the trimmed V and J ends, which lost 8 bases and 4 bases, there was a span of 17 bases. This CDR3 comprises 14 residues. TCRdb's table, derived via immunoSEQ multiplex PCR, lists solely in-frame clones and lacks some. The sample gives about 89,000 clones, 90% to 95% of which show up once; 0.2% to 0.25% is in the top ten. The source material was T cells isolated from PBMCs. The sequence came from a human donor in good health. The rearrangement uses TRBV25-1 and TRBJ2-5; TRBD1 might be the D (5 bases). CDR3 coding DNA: TGTGCCAGCTCCTTGAATCGACAGCGAGAGACCCAGTACTTC. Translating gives CASSLNRQRETQYF.